Described below is a single T cell receptor (beta chain) sequence and its context. Its antigen is as yet unknown. Trimming cost V 4 bases and J 2 bases; bases outside gene matches: 16. Germline V lookup: CDR1 SGHAT, CDR2 FQNNGV. This CDR3 has 18 amino acids. This specimen belongs to a study of T cell responses to AZD1222 COVID-19 vaccine. Study-level points and caveats: Baseline testing showed seropositivity in only a handful of AZD1222 recipients. Dominant at 160-218 and 743-854, vaccine-associated CD4 TCRs also spanned spike. Clonal diversity was possibly underestimated; the donors were predominantly white British and more often female.

Only in-frame clones appear in the TCRdb table, and some are missing; sequencing was by immunoSEQ multiplex PCR. The sample lists roughly 120,000 clones, 85% to 95% occurring once. This sequence joins TRBV11-2 and TRBJ2-7; 8 positions match TRBD1. This TCR was sampled from an adult who received the AZD1222 COVID-19 vaccine. Sequenced material: peripheral blood, taken 28 days after the second AZD1222 dose. The CDR3 protein is CASSSPQGYGTGTYEQYF. In DNA, the CDR3 is TGTGCCAGCAGCTCCCCTCAGGGGTACGGGACAGGAACCTACGAGCAGTACTTC.